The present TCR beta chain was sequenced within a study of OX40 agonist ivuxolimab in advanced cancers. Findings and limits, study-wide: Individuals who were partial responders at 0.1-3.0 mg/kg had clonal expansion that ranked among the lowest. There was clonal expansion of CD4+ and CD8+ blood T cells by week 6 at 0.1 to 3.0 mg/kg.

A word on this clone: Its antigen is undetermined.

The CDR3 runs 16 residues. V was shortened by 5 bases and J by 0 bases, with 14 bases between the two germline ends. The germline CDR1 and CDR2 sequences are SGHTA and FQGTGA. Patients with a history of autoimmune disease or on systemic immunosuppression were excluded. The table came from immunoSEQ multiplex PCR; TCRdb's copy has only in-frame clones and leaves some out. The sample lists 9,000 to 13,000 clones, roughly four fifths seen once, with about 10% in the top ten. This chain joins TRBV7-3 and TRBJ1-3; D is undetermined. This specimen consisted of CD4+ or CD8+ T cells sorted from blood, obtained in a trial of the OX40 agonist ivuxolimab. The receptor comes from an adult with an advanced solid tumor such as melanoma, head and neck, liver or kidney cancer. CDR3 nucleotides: TGTGCCAGCAGCCTGACCGCTGGGAGCTCTGGAAACACCATATATTTT. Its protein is CASSLTAGSSGNTIYF.